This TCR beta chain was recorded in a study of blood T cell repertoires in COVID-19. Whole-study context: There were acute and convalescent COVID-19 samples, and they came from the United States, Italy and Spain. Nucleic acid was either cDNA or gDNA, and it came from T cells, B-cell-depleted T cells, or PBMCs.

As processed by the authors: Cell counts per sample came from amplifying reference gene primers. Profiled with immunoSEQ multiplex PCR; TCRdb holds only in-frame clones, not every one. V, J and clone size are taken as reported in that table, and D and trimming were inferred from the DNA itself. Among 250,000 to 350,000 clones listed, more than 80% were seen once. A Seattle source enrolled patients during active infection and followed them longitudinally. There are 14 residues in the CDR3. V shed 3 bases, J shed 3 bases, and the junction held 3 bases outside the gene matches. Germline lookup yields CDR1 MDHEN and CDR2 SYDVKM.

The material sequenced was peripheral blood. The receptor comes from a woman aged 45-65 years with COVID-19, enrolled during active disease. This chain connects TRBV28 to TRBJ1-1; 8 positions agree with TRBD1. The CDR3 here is CASSFRDRYTEAFF. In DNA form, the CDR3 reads TGTGCCAGCAGTTTTAGGGACAGGTACACTGAAGCTTTCTTT.